This TCR beta chain emerged from a study of T-cell reconstitution after alpha-beta-depleted transplantation in children (dated by TCRdb to about 2016). Looking at the study overall: Using TCR repertoire profiling, the study quantitatively followed how T-cell immune reconstitution unfolded in children after TCRalphabeta/CD19-depleted allogeneic hematopoietic cell transplantation. Overall study results and their limits: The high TCRbeta diversity at day 60 in some patients was ascribed to recipient T cells and intrathymic progenitors that had survived conditioning. Apparently early alphabetaT-cell count recovery about two months after transplant reportedly relied on only several hundred rapidly expanded clones derived from non-depleted graft cells. Over subsequent months, a decline in hyperexpanded clone frequencies was noted, and after one year, T-cell counts and TCRbeta diversity were mostly ascribed to newly produced T cells.

The sample's treatment or condition label, decoded: allogeneic hematopoietic cell transplantation with graft depleted of TCRalphabeta T cells and CD19 B cells. The transplant recipients were children given TCRalphabeta/CD19-depleted allogeneic hematopoietic cell grafts. A word on this clonotype: Its antigen is still unknown. No conserved phenylalanine or tryptophan is present at the end of the CDR3, so a read error is the likely explanation.

The library was made by PCR. Sequencing was carried out with an Illumina HiSeq 2500. TCR libraries were prepared with molecular barcoding, using unique molecular identifiers to normalize TCRbeta repertoire quantification. The public sequencing data were trimmed at Q25 with fastp and processed into clonotypes with MiXCR by TCRdb, which kept only in-frame beta chains. Rows are unified per CDR3 protein, each entry keeping the most common DNA and genes. In all, the sample holds roughly 670,000 distinct CDR3 sequences, and less than 15% of those were seen once. Jointly, the top ten make up around 0.8% of the sample. The CDR3 length is 11 residues, termini included. The entry retains the CDR3 DNA only, 33 bases that are in frame from base 1. The germline V gene provides CDR1 SQVTM and CDR2 ANQGSEA. The trim is 6 bases for V and 5 bases for J, with a gap of 10 bases between the germline ends.

The source of this sequence is a girl aged 2 to 9 with congenital amegakaryocytic thrombocytopenia, due to receive a stem cell transplant. Sequenced material: PBMCs, taken before TCRalphabeta/CD19-depleted stem cell transplant. The V gene is TRBV29-1 and the J gene is TRBJ2-5, with the D segment identity uncertain. The nucleotide sequence is TGCAGCGTCGAGAAAAGGGAGACCCAGTACTAC. Its product reads: CSVEKRETQYY.